This is a list of T cell receptor beta chains from one sample in a study of T cell changes during pregnancy in multiple sclerosis. Assay: immunoSEQ multiplex PCR; the TCRdb copy retains only in-frame clones and omits some. The data show more than 65,000 clones, 90% to 95% seen once. The sample in question was peripheral blood, obtained in the second trimester of pregnancy. The receptors come from a female donor with multiple sclerosis, enrolled in a pregnancy study. The CDR3 runs from the conserved cysteine through the conserved F or W. A D gene is named only where the DNA matches it firmly.

J,D,V,CDR3
TRBJ2-1,TRBD2,TRBV6-5,CASRPTSGRRNEQFF
TRBJ2-5,TRBD1,TRBV2,CASSEGDAGGTQYF
TRBJ2-7,TRBD2,TRBV29-1,CSTSGGALYEQYF
TRBJ2-7,NA,TRBV2,CASGEDGLYEQYF
TRBJ2-7,NA,TRBV30,CASGLNYEQYF
TRBJ2-7,TRBD2,TRBV7-9,CASSHGTSGSKGSYEQYF
TRBJ2-2,TRBD2,TRBV7-2,CASSLGAGGSTGELFF
TRBJ2-7,NA,TRBV19,CASRGAGRKEQYF
TRBJ2-3,TRBD2,TRBV9,CASSYSVGLAASSDTQYF
TRBJ1-5,NA,TRBV27,CASSLSHQTVQPQHF
TRBJ2-1,TRBD2,TRBV19,CASSRASGSPYNEQFF
TRBJ2-3,TRBD2,TRBV4-1,CASSQDAQTSGTSDTQYF
TRBJ1-1,NA,TRBV11-3,CASSLTVNTEAFF